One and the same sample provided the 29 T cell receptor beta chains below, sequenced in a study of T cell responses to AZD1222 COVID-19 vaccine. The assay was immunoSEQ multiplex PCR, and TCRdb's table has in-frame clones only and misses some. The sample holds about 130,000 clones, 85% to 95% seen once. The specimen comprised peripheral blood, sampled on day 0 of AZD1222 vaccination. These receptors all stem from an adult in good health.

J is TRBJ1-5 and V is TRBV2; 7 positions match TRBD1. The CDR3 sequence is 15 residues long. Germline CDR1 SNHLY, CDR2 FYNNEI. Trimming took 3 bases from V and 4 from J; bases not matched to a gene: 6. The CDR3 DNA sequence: TGTGCCAGCAGTGAGCGGACAGGAGGGAATCAGCCCCAGCATTTT. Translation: CASSERTGGNQPQHF.

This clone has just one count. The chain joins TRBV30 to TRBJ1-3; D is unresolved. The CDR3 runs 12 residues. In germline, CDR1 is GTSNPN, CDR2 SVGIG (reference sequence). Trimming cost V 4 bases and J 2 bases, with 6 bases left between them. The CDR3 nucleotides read TGTGCCTGGAAGGGAGCTGGAAACACCATATATTTT. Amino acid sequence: CAWKGAGNTIYF. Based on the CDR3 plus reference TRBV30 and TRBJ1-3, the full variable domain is SQTIHQWPATLVQPVGSPLSLECTVEGTSNPNLYWYRQAAGRGLQLLFYSVGIGQISSEVPQNLSASRPQDRQFILSSKKLLLSDSGFYLCAWKGAGNTIYFGEGSWLTVV.

The CDR3 region is CASSLRQGSYEQYF. In nucleotides, the CDR3 is TGTGCCAGCAGCTTAAGGCAGGGTTCCTACGAGCAGTACTTC. The V call is TRBV5-5, the J call TRBJ2-7, with D perhaps matching TRBD1 (5 bases). The ends were cut back, 2 bases at V and 1 base at J, with 10 bases in the middle. The CDR3 spans 14 residues. The germline CDR1 and CDR2 sequences are SGHKS and YYEKEE (reference sequence).

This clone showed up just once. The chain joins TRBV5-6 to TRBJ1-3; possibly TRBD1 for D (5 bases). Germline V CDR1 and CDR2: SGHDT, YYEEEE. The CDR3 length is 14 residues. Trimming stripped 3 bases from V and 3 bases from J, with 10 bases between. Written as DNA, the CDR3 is TGTGCCAGCAGCTGGTGGGGCCTTGGAAACACCATATATTTT. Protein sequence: CASSWWGLGNTIYF. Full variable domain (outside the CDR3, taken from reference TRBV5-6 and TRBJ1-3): DAGVTQSPTHLIKTRGQQVTLRCSPKSGHDTVSWYQQALGQGPQFIFQYYEEEERQRGNFPDRFSGHQFPNYSSELNVNALLLGDSALYLCASSWWGLGNTIYFGEGSWLTVV.

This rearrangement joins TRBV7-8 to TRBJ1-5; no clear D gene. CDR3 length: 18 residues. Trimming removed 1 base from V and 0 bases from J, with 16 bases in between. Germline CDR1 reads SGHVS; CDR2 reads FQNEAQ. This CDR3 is CASSLGFLETASNQPQHF. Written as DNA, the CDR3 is TGTGCCAGCAGCTTAGGTTTTCTGGAAACGGCTAGCAATCAGCCCCAGCATTTT. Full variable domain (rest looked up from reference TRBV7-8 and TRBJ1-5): GAGVSQSPRYKVAKRGQDVALRCDPISGHVSLFWYQQALGQGPEFLTYFQNEAQLDKSGLPSDRFFAERPEGSVSTLKIQRTQQEDSAVYLCASSLGFLETASNQPQHFGDGTRLSIL.

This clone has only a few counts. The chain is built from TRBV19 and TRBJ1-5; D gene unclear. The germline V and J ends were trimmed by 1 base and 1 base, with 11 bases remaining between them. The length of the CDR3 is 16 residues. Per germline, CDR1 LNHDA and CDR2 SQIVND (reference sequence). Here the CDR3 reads CASSIGRGVSNQPQHF. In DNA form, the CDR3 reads TGTGCCAGTAGTATAGGGCGGGGAGTCAGCAATCAGCCCCAGCATTTT.

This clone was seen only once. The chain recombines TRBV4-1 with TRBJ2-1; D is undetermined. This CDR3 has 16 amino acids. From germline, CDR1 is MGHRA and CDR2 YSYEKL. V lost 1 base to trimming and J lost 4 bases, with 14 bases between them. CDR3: CASSQVQNYPYNEQFF. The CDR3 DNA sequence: TGCGCCAGCAGCCAAGTGCAGAACTATCCTTACAATGAGCAGTTCTTC.

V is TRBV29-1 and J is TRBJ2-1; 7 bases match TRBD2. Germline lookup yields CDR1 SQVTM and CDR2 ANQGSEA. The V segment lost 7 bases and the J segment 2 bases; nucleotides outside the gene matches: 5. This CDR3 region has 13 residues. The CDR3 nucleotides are TGCAGCGCTGGACTAGGAGCCTACAATGAGCAGTTCTTC. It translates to CSAGLGAYNEQFF.

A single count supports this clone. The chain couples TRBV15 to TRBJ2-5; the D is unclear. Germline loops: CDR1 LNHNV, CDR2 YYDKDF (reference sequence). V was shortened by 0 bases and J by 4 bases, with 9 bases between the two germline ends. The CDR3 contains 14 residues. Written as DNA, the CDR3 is TGTGCCACCAGCAGAGATAAAGCGAGAGAGACCCAGTACTTC. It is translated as CATSRDKARETQYF.

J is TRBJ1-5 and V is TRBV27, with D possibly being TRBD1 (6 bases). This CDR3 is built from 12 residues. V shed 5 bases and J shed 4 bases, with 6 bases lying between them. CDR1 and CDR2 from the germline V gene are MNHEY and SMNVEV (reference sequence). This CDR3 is CASSDRNQPQHF. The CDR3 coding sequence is TGTGCCAGCAGTGACAGGAATCAGCCCCAGCATTTT.

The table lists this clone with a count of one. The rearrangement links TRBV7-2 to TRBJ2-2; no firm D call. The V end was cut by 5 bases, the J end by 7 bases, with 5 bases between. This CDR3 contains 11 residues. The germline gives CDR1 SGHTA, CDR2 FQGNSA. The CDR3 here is CASSPLGELFF. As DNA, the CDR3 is TGTGCCAGCAGCCCCCTCGGGGAGCTGTTTTTT.

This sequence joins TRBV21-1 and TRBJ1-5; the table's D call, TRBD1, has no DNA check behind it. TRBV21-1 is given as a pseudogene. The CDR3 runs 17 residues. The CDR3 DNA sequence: TGTGCCAGCAGCAAAGCCCGGACAAACTATAGCAATCAGCCCCAGCATTTT. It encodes CASSKARTNYSNQPQHF.

CDR3: CASSWTGGYEQYF. DNA of the CDR3: TGCGCCAGCAGCTGGACAGGGGGCTACGAGCAGTACTTC. The chain links TRBV5-1 to TRBJ2-7; TRBD1 aligns across 10 bases. Germline loops: CDR1 SGHRS, CDR2 YFSETQ. This CDR3 contains 13 residues. V trimming: 3 bases; J trimming: 3 bases; junction bases outside the gene matches: 0. Together with reference TRBV5-1 and TRBJ2-7, the CDR3 gives the full variable domain: KAGVTQTPRYLIKTRGQQVTLSCSPISGHRSVSWYQQTPGQGLQFLFEYFSETQRNKGNFPGRFSGRQFSNSRSEMNVSTLELGDSALYLCASSWTGGYEQYFGPGTRLTVT.

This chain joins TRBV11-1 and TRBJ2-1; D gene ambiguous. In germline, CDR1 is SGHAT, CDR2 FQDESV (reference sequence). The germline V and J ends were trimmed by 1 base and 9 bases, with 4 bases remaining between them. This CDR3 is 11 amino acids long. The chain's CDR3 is CASSLGGEQFF. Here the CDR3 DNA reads TGTGCCAGCAGCTTAGGCGGTGAGCAGTTCTTC.

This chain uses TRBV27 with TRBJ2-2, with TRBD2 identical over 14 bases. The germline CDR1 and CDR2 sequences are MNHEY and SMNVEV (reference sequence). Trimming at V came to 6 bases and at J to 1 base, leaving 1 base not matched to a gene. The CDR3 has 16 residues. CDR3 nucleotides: TGTGCCAGCAGGGGACTAGCGGGAGTGAACACCGGGGAGCTGTTTTTT. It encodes CASRGLAGVNTGELFF.

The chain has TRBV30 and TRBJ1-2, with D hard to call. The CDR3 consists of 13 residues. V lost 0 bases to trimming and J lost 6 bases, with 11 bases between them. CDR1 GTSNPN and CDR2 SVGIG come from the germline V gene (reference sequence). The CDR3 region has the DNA TGTGCCTGGAGTGTACGGGAGGGAAATGGCTACACCTTC. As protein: CAWSVREGNGYTF.

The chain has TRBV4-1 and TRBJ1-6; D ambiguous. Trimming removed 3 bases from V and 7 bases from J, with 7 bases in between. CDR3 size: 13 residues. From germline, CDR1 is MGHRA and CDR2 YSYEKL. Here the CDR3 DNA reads TGCGCCAGCAGCCAGGACCAGAATTCACCCCTCCACTTT. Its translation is CASSQDQNSPLHF.

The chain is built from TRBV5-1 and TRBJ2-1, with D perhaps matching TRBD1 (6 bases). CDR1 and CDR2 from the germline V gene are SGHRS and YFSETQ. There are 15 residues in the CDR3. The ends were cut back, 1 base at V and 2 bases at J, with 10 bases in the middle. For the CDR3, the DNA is TGCGCCAGCAGCTTGAACAGGGAAGCCTACAATGAGCAGTTCTTC. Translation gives CASSLNREAYNEQFF. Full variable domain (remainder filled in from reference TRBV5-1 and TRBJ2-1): KAGVTQTPRYLIKTRGQQVTLSCSPISGHRSVSWYQQTPGQGLQFLFEYFSETQRNKGNFPGRFSGRQFSNSRSEMNVSTLELGDSALYLCASSLNREAYNEQFFGPGTRLTVL.

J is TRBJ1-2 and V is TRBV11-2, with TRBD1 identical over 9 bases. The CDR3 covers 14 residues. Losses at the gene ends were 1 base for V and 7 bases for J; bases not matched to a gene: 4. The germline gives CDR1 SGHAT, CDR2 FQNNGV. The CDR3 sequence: CASSLATGGPGYTF. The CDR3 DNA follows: TGTGCCAGCAGCTTAGCCACAGGGGGCCCTGGCTACACCTTC.

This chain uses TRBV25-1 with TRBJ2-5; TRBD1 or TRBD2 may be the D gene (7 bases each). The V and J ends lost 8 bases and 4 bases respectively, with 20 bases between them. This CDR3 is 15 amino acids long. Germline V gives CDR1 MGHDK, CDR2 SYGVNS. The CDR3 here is CASLQLDREGETQYF. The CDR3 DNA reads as TGTGCCAGCCTCCAACTAGACAGGGAGGGAGAGACCCAGTACTTC.

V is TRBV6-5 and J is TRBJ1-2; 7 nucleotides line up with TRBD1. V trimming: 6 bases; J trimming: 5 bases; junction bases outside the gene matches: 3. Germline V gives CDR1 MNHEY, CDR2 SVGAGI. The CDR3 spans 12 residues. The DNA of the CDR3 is TGTGCCAGCAGCAGGGACAGATATGGCTACACCTTC. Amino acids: CASSRDRYGYTF.

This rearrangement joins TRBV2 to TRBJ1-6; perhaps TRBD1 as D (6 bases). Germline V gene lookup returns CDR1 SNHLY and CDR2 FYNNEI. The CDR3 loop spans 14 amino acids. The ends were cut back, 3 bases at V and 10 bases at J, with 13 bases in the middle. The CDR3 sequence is CASSEPGDMSPLHF. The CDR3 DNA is TGTGCCAGCAGTGAGCCTGGGGACATGTCACCCCTCCACTTT.

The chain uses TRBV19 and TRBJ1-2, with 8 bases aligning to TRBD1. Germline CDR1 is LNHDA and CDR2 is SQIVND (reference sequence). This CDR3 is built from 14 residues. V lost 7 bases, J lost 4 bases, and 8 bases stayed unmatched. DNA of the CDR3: TGTGCCAGTAACACCAGGACAGGGCCCTATGGCTACACCTTC. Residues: CASNTRTGPYGYTF.

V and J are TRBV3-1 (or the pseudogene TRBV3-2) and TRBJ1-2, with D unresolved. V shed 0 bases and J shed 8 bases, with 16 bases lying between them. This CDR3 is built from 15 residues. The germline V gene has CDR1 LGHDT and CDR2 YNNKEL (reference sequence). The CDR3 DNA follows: TGTGCCAGCAGCCAAGATCAGGCCCGCATCTGGGGCTACACCTTC. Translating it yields CASSQDQARIWGYTF.

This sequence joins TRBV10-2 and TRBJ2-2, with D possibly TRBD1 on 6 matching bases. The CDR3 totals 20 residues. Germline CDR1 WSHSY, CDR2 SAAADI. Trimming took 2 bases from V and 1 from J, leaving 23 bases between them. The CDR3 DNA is TGCGCCAGCAGTGAGACAAGGGGGTGGTACACCTCCGAGAACACCGGGGAGCTGTTTTTT. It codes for CASSETRGWYTSENTGELFF.

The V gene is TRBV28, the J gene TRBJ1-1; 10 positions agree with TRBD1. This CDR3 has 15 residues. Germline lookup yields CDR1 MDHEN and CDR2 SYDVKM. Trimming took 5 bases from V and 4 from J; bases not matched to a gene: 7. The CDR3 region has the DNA TGTGCCAGCAGTCAAGGGACAGGGGAAGGCACTGAAGCTTTCTTT. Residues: CASSQGTGEGTEAFF.

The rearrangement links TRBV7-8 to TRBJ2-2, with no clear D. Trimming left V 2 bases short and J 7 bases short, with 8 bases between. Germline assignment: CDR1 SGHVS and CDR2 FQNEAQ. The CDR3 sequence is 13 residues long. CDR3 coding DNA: TGTGCCAGCAGCTTACGGTTGGGCGGGGAGCTGTTTTTT. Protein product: CASSLRLGGELFF.

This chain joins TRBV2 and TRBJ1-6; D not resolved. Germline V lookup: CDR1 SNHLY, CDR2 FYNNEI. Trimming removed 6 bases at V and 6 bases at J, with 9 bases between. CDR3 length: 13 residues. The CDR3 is CASRRVANSPLHF. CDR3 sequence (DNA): TGTGCCAGCAGGAGGGTGGCTAATTCACCCCTCCACTTT.

The CDR3 loop reads CASRGLVSTDTQYF. As DNA, the CDR3 is TGTGCCAGTAGGGGACTAGTGTCCACAGATACGCAGTATTTT. The chain employs TRBV19 and TRBJ2-3; 8 bases line up with TRBD2. The V segment lost 6 bases and the J segment 2 bases; nucleotides outside the gene matches: 4. Germline CDR1 reads LNHDA; CDR2 reads SQIVND (reference sequence). The CDR3 spans 14 residues.